What follows is one TCR beta chain and its context. CDR3 length: 16 amino acids. The V and J ends lost 0 bases and 2 bases, in that order; junction bases with no gene match: 4. Germline V gives CDR1 SGHRS, CDR2 YFSETQ. This study enrolled people aged 18 to 89 from approximately 24 US geographic areas. Two negative PCRs, clearance, or symptom resolution were required of recovered Cohort 3 donors. The data are from a study of blood T cell repertoires in COVID-19. Study in general: PBMCs, B-cell-depleted T cells, or T cells provided the cDNA or gDNA that made up the material.

As originally analysed: Counts of nucleated cells, estimated from reference gene primer amplification, were obtained. TCRdb's table, derived via immunoSEQ multiplex PCR, lists solely in-frame clones and lacks some. D and trimming come from the DNA, and the V and J calls and clone size come from that table. The profile shows approximately 300,000 clones, 89% of them singletons. Sequencing was done on a sample of PBMCs or T cells enriched from blood (not recorded which). This sequence originates from a man in his fifties or sixties who had recovered from COVID-19. J is TRBJ2-3 and V is TRBV5-1, with TRBD1 matching 9 bases. In nucleotides, the CDR3 is TGCGCCAGCAGCTTGGGGGGACAGGGCCACACAGATACGCAGTATTTT. Encoded protein: CASSLGGQGHTDTQYF.